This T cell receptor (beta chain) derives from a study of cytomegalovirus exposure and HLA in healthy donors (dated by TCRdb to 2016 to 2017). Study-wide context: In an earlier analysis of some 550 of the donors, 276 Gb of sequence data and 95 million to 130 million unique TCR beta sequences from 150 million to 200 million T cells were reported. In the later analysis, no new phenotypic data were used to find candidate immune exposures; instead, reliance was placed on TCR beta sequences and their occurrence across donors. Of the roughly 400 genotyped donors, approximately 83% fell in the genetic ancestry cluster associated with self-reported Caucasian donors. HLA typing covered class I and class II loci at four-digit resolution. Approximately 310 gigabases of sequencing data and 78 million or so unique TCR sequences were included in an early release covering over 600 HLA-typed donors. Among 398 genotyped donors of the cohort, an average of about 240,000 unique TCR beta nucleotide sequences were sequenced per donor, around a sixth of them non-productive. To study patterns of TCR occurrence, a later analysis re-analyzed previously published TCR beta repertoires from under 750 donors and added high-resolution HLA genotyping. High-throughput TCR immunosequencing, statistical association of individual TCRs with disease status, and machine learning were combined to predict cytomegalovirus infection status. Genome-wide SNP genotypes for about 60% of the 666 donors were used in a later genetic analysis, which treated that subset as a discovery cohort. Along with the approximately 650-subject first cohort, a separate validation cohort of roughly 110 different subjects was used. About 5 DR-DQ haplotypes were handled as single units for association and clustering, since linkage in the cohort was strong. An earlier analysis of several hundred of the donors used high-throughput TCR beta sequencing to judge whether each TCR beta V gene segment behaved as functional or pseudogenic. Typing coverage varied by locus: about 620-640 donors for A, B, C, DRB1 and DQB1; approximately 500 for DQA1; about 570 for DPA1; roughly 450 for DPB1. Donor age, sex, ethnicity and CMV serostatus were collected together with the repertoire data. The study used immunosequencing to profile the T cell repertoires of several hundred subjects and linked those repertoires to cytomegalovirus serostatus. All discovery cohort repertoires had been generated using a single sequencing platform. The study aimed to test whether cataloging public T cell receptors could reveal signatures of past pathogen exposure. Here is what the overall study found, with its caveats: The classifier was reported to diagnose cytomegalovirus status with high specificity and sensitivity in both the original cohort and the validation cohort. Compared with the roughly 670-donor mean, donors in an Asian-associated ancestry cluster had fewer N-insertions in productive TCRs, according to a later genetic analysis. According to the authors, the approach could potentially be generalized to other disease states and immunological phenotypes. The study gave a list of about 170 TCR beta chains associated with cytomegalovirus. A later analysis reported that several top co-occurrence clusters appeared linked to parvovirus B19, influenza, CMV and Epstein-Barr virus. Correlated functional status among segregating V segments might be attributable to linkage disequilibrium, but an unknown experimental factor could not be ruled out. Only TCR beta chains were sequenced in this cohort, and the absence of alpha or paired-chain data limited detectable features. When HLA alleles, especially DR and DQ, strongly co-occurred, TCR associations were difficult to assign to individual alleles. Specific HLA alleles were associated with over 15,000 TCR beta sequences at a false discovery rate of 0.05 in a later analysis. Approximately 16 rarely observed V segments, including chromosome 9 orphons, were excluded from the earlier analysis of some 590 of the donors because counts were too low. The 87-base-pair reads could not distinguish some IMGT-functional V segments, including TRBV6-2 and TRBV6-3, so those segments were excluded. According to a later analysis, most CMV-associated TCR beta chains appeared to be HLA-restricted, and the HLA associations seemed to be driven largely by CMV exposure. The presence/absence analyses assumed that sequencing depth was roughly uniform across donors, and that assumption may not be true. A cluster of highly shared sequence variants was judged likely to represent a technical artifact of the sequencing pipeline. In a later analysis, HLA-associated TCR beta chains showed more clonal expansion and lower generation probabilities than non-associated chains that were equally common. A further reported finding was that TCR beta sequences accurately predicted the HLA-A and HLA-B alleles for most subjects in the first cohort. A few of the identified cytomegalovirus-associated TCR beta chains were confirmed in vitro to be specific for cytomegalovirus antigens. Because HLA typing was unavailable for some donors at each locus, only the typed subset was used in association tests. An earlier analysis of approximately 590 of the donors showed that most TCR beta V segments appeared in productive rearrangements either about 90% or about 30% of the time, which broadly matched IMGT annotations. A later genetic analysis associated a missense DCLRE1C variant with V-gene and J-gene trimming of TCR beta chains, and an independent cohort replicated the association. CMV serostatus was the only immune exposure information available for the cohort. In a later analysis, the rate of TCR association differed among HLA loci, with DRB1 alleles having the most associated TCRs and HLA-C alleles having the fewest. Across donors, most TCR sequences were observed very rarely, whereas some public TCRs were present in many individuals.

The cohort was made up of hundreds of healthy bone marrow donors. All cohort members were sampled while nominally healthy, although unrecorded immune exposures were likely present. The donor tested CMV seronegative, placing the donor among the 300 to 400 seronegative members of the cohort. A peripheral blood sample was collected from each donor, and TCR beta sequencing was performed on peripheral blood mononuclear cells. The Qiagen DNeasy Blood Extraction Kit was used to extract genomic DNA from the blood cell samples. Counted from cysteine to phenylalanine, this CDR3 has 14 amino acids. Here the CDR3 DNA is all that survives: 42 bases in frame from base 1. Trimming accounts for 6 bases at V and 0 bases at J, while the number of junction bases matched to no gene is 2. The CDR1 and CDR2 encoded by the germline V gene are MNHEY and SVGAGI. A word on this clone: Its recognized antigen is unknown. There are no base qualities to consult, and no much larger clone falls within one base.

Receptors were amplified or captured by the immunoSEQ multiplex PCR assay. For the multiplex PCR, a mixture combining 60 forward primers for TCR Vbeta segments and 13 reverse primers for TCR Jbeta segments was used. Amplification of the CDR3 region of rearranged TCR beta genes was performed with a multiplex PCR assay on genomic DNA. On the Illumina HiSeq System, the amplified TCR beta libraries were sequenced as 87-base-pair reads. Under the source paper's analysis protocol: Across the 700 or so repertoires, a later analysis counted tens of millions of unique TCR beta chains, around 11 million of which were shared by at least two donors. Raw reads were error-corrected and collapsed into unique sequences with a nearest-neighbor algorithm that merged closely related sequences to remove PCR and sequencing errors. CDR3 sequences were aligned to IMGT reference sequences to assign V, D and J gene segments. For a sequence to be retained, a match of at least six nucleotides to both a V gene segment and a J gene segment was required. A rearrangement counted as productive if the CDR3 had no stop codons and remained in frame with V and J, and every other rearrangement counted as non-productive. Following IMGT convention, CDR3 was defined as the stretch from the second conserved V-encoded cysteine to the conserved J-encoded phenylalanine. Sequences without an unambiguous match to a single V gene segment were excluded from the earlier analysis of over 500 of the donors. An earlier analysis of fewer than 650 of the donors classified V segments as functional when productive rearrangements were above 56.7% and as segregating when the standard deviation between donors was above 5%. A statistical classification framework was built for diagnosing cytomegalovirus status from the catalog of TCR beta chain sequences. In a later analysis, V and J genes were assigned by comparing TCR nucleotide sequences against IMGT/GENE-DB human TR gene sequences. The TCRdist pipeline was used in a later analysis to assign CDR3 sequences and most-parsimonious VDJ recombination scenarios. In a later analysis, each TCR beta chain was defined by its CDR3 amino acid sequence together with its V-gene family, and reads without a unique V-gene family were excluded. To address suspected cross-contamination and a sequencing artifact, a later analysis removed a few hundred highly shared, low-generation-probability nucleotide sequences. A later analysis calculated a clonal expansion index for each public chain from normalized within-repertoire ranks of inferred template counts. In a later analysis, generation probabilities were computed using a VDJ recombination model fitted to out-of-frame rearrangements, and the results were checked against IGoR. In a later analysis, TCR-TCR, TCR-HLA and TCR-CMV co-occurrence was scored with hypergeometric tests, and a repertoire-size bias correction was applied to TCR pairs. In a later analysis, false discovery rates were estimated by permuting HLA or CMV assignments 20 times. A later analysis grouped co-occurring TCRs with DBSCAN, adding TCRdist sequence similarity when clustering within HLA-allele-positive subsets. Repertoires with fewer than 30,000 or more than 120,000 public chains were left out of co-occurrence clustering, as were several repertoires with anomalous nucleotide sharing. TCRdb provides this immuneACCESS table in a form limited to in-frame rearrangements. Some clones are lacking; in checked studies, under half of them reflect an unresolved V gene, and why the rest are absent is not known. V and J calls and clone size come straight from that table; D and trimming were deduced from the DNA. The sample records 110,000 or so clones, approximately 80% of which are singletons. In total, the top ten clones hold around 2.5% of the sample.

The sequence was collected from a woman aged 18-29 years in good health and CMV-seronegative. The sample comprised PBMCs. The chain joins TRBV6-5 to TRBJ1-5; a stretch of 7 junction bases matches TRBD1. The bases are TGTGCCAGCAGAGGACAGGCTAGCAATCAGCCCCAGCATTTT. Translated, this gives CASRGQASNQPQHF.